This T cell receptor (beta chain) comes out of a study of shared clonotypes between healthy human individuals. TCRdb keeps only in-frame clones here, not all; method: immunoSEQ multiplex PCR. The sample includes about 700,000 clones, over 65% of them seen just once. Germline V lookup: CDR1 LNHDA, CDR2 SQIVND (reference sequence). The CDR3 is 13 residues long. Deletions cut 2 bases from V and 3 bases from J, with 6 bases between. The sequence was obtained from a woman aged 25 to 39 in good health. The chain joins TRBV19 to TRBJ2-3, with D hard to call. Material for sequencing was memory CD4+ T cells sorted from blood. Subset noted: CD45RA-negative fraction. The CDR3 sequence: CASSISRTDTQYF. CDR3 DNA: TGTGCCAGTAGTATATCAAGAACAGATACGCAGTATTTT.